Listed here is a single T cell receptor beta chain. The data stem from a study of blood T cell repertoires in COVID-19. The CDR3 is made up of 18 amino acids. Germline assignment: CDR1 SGHVS and CDR2 FNYEAQ. V dropped 5 bases and J dropped 0 bases, with 22 bases sitting between them. Followed over time, Seattle patients had been enrolled while infection was active. The protocol was immunoSEQ multiplex PCR, while the TCRdb copy is restricted to in-frame clones and leaves out a portion. The sample includes about 210,000 clones, about four fifths of them seen just once. Material for sequencing was peripheral blood. The chain joins TRBV7-6 to TRBJ1-1; D not certain. The sequence came from an elderly woman with COVID-19, enrolled during active disease. CDR3 sequence reads: CASSPRVPGAGMNTEAFF. CDR3 DNA sequence: TGTGCCAGCAGCCCCCGCGTTCCGGGAGCAGGCATGAACACTGAAGCTTTCTTT. The full variable domain, completed using reference TRBV7-6 and TRBJ1-1, is GAGVSQSPRYKVTKRGQDVALRCDPISGHVSLYWYRQALGQGPEFLTYFNYEAQQDKSGLPNDRFSAERPEGSISTLTIQRTEQRDSAMYRCASSPRVPGAGMNTEAFFGQGTRLTVV.